This is a list of T cell receptor beta chains from one sample in a study of blood T cells in healthy people across ages. TCRdb reprocessed the 5' RACE reads via MiXCR and lists one record per CDR3 protein. The repertoire holds 920,000 or so distinct CDR3 sequences, with around 43% as singletons. The sample taken for sequencing was blood. These TCRs come from a woman in her sixties or seventies in good health. The CDR3 runs from the conserved cysteine through the conserved F or W. D genes are given only for firm matches. Clone size is not always given. Where it is, it says once, few, many or a class for expanded clones.

J: TRBJ2-1; D: .; size: .; V: TRBV6-1; DNA: TGTGCCAGCATACTAGTTGTTAGTTCCTACAATGAGCAGTTCTTC; CDR3: CASILVVSSYNEQFF
J: TRBJ2-7; D: .; size: few; V: TRBV20-1; DNA: TGCAGTGCTATTTCTCCTCAAACAGGGAAGTACTTC; CDR3: CSAISPQTGKYF
J: TRBJ2-1; D: .; size: .; V: TRBV27; DNA: TGTGCCAGCAGTTTACTCTCCGGGGGCTCGAGCTCCTACAATGAGCAGTTCTTC; CDR3: CASSLLSGGSSSYNEQFF
J: TRBJ2-1; D: .; size: .; V: TRBV27; DNA: TGTGCCAGCAGTGGGGACGGGGAGACCCAGTTCTTC; CDR3: CASSGDGETQFF
J: TRBJ2-5; D: .; size: .; V: TRBV5-1; DNA: TGCGCCAGCAGCTCCAAGGGGTTTATCTCGGAGACCCAGTACTTC; CDR3: CASSSKGFISETQYF
J: TRBJ2-5; D: .; size: .; V: TRBV4-2; DNA: TGTGCCAGCAGCCAAGATCTTGGACTCTGGGACAATGAGCAGTACTTC; CDR3: CASSQDLGLWDNEQYF
J: TRBJ2-3; D: TRBD2; size: .; V: TRBV29-1; DNA: TGCAGCGTTGAGCCTAGCGGGACAAGGGCAGATACGCAGTATTTT; CDR3: CSVEPSGTRADTQYF
J: TRBJ1-1; D: .; size: .; V: TRBV29-1; DNA: TGCAGCGTTGAAGAGGGGGGGCCCACTGAAGCTTTCTTT; CDR3: CSVEEGGPTEAFF
J: TRBJ2-3; D: TRBD2; size: many; V: TRBV27; DNA: TGTGCCAGCAGCGAAACCTCCTTACTAGCGGGAACAGGAGATACGCAGTATTTT; CDR3: CASSETSLLAGTGDTQYF
J: TRBJ2-7; D: TRBD1; size: .; V: TRBV6-6; DNA: TGTGCCAGCAGTATCCCCGGGACAGGTGGCTACGAGCAGTACTTC; CDR3: CASSIPGTGGYEQYF
J: TRBJ2-5; D: TRBD2; size: few; V: TRBV6-5; DNA: TGTGCCAGCAGCCCTTATAGCGGGAAAAGGGAGACCCAGTACTTC; CDR3: CASSPYSGKRETQYF
J: TRBJ2-1; D: TRBD2; size: few; V: TRBV29-1; DNA: TGCAGCGCTGCCGGGGGGACTTTTAGGTCCTACAATGAGCAGTTCTTC; CDR3: CSAAGGTFRSYNEQFF
J: TRBJ2-1; D: TRBD2; size: many; V: TRBV24-1; DNA: TGTGCCACCGGACTAGCGGGAAGGAATGAGCAGTTCTTC; CDR3: CATGLAGRNEQFF
J: TRBJ2-5; D: .; size: few; V: TRBV14; DNA: TGTGCCAGCAGCCACGAGGGGGACAACCCGAGGGCCCAAGAGACCCAGTACTTC; CDR3: CASSHEGDNPRAQETQYF
J: TRBJ2-7; D: TRBD2; size: few; V: TRBV15; DNA: TGTGCCACCAGCAGAGATCCGGGGGGGTACGAGCAGTACTTC; CDR3: CATSRDPGGYEQYF
J: TRBJ2-4; D: TRBD2; size: .; V: TRBV12-3/TRBV12-4; DNA: TGTGCCAGCAGCCCCCCCTCCGGGACTAGCGGGAGGGCCCTAAACATTCAGTACTTC; CDR3: CASSPPSGTSGRALNIQYF
J: TRBJ2-7; D: .; size: once; V: TRBV2; DNA: TGTGCCAGCAGGGGGACTCAGAAGTGGTACGAGCAGTACTTC; CDR3: CASRGTQKWYEQYF
J: TRBJ2-5; D: .; size: .; V: TRBV5-1; DNA: TGCGCCAGCAGCCAACAGAGCCAAGAGACCCAGTACTTC; CDR3: CASSQQSQETQYF
J: TRBJ2-7; D: .; size: many; V: TRBV21-1; DNA: TGTGCCAGCCCGCCAGGGGACCACGAGCAGTACTTC; CDR3: CASPPGDHEQYF
J: TRBJ2-5; D: .; size: few; V: TRBV24-1; DNA: TGTGCCACCAGTGAACGAGGGGGGGAAGAGACCCAGTACTTC; CDR3: CATSERGGEETQYF
J: TRBJ2-3; D: .; size: few; V: TRBV2; DNA: TGTGCCAGCAAGTTAGGCGCTATCAGCACAGATACGCAGTATTTT; CDR3: CASKLGAISTDTQYF
J: TRBJ1-2; D: .; size: .; V: TRBV7-6; DNA: TGTGCCAGCAGCGGGCCAAACAAGTCTAACTATGGCTACACCTTC; CDR3: CASSGPNKSNYGYTF
J: TRBJ2-1; D: .; size: few; V: TRBV20-1; DNA: TGCAGTGCTGCCGGGGACTACAATGAGCAGTTCTTC; CDR3: CSAAGDYNEQFF
J: TRBJ1-6; D: .; size: few; V: TRBV20-1; DNA: TGCAGTGCCTCGAAGCCCAATTCACCCCTCCACTTT; CDR3: CSASKPNSPLHF
J: TRBJ2-3; D: .; size: few; V: TRBV27; DNA: TGTGCCAGCAGTTTGGGGGAGTCGCGCACAGATACGCAGTATTTT; CDR3: CASSLGESRTDTQYF
J: TRBJ2-7; D: TRBD1; size: .; V: TRBV3-1; DNA: TGTGCCAGCAGCCAAGAAGGGACAGGGAGTCCCTACGAGCAGTACTTC; CDR3: CASSQEGTGSPYEQYF
J: TRBJ1-2; D: TRBD1; size: few; V: TRBV4-1; DNA: TGCGCCAGCAGCCAACGGGACAGGGGGCCTTATGGCTACACCTTC; CDR3: CASSQRDRGPYGYTF
J: TRBJ2-7; D: TRBD2; size: .; V: TRBV24-1; DNA: TGTGCCACCAGTGGCGCTAAGGACACCGCTTCGCGGGAGGTGAACTACAATGAGCAGTACTTC; CDR3: CATSGAKDTASREVNYNEQYF
J: TRBJ2-1; D: TRBD1; size: few; V: TRBV27; DNA: TGTGCCAGCAGTGTAGAGGGGGCGGTTGAGCAGTTCTTC; CDR3: CASSVEGAVEQFF
J: TRBJ2-6; D: .; size: few; V: TRBV5-1; DNA: TGCGCCAGCAGCTTCTTTACTATGGTCTCCTCTGGGGCCAACGTCCTGACTTTC; CDR3: CASSFFTMVSSGANVLTF
J: TRBJ2-1; D: .; size: few; V: TRBV20-1; DNA: TGCAGTGCTACGCAGGTAGTCCTTTCCAATGAGCAGTTCTTC; CDR3: CSATQVVLSNEQFF
J: TRBJ2-4; D: .; size: few; V: TRBV12-5; DNA: TGTGCTAGTGCCCAGGAGTCCAAAAACATTCAGTACTTC; CDR3: CASAQESKNIQYF
J: TRBJ2-5; D: TRBD2; size: .; V: TRBV7-9; DNA: TGTGCCAGCAGCTTAAGGCAGGCTAGCGGGAGCTTGAAGACCCAGTACTTC; CDR3: CASSLRQASGSLKTQYF
J: TRBJ2-1; D: .; size: .; V: TRBV2; DNA: TGTGCCAGCAGGGGTGGGAGCGGGTCTCGCAATGAGCAGTTCTTC; CDR3: CASRGGSGSRNEQFF
J: TRBJ1-5; D: TRBD1; size: .; V: TRBV7-6; DNA: TGTGCCAGCAGCTCTGGACAGGGAAAGCAGCCCCAGCATTTT; CDR3: CASSSGQGKQPQHF
J: TRBJ1-1; D: .; size: .; V: TRBV7-8; DNA: TGTGCCAGCAACCGGTACAGAAACACTGAAGCTTTCTTT; CDR3: CASNRYRNTEAFF
J: TRBJ2-7; D: .; size: .; V: TRBV29-1; DNA: TGCAGCGTTGAAGATGGTAGGGGGGACGAGCAGTACTTC; CDR3: CSVEDGRGDEQYF
J: TRBJ2-7; D: .; size: .; V: TRBV7-9; DNA: TGTGCCAGCAGCGTCAGTAGTTTCTACGAGCAGTACTTC; CDR3: CASSVSSFYEQYF
J: TRBJ2-3; D: .; size: .; V: TRBV6-5; DNA: TGTGCCAGCATCGGCCCCGGCACAGATACGCTGTATTTT; CDR3: CASIGPGTDTLYF
J: TRBJ2-7; D: TRBD2; size: .; V: TRBV9; DNA: TGTGCCAGCAGCGACCGACTAGCCAATGAGCAGTACTTC; CDR3: CASSDRLANEQYF
J: TRBJ2-2; D: TRBD1; size: .; V: TRBV5-6; DNA: TGTGCCAGCAGCTTGGCCAGGGGGCGGACCGGGGAGCTGTTTTTT; CDR3: CASSLARGRTGELFF
J: TRBJ1-2; D: .; size: .; V: TRBV25-1; DNA: TGTGCCAGCAATGGCAGTCGATATGGCTACACCTTC; CDR3: CASNGSRYGYTF
J: TRBJ1-1; D: .; size: .; V: TRBV4-1; DNA: TGCGCCAGCAGCCCGGGACCTAACATGGCTTTCTTT; CDR3: CASSPGPNMAFF
J: TRBJ2-3; D: .; size: few; V: TRBV25-1; DNA: TGTGCCAGCAGTGAATTCGGGGCATGGGCGAGCACAGATACGCAGTATTTT; CDR3: CASSEFGAWASTDTQYF
J: TRBJ2-5; D: .; size: .; V: TRBV7-2; DNA: TGTGCCAGCAGCTTCAGGGCTCTAGGTCTTCCGGGGACCCAGTACTTC; CDR3: CASSFRALGLPGTQYF
J: TRBJ1-1; D: .; size: .; V: TRBV7-6; DNA: TGTGCCAGCAGCTTAGCGCTGGGTGAAGCTTTCTTT; CDR3: CASSLALGEAFF
J: TRBJ2-6; D: TRBD2; size: few; V: TRBV27; DNA: TGTGCCAGCAAGGGAGGGTCTCGCTCTGGGGCCAACGTCCTGACTTTC; CDR3: CASKGGSRSGANVLTF
J: TRBJ2-3; D: TRBD2; size: .; V: TRBV6-2/TRBV6-3; DNA: TGTGCCAGCAGGGTAGCGGGAGGGCCTCACACAGATACGCAGTATTTT; CDR3: CASRVAGGPHTDTQYF
J: TRBJ2-1; D: .; size: few; V: TRBV27; DNA: TGTGCCAGCAGTATCACAGGGAACTCGGTTGAGCAGTTCTTC; CDR3: CASSITGNSVEQFF
J: TRBJ2-7; D: TRBD2; size: .; V: TRBV20-1; DNA: TGCAGTGCTAGCGATGGCGGGAGGGCTAGGTCCTACGAGCAGTACTTC; CDR3: CSASDGGRARSYEQYF
J: TRBJ1-1; D: .; size: few; V: TRBV29-1; DNA: TGCAGCTGCCTTACCACTGAAGCTTTCTTT; CDR3: CSCLTTEAFF
J: TRBJ1-5; D: TRBD1; size: once; V: TRBV12-3/TRBV12-4; DNA: TGTGCCAGCAGTTTTTCAGGGGGTAGCAATCAGCCCCAGCATTTT; CDR3: CASSFSGGSNQPQHF
J: TRBJ2-5; D: TRBD2; size: .; V: TRBV6-6; DNA: TGTGCCAGCTCATCTGGGGCAGCGGGAGCTGAGACCCAGTACTTC; CDR3: CASSSGAAGAETQYF
J: TRBJ1-5; D: TRBD1; size: many; V: TRBV4-2; DNA: TGTGCCAGCAGCCAAGATCGAGGGGGCGGGTATCAGCCCCAGCATTTT; CDR3: CASSQDRGGGYQPQHF
J: TRBJ2-5; D: TRBD1; size: .; V: TRBV30; DNA: TGTGCCTGGAGTGTAGGTTGGGGACAGGGGGGAAAGACCCAGTACTTC; CDR3: CAWSVGWGQGGKTQYF
J: TRBJ2-1; D: .; size: .; V: TRBV6-1; DNA: TGTGCCAGCAGTGCAGGACAAAGACACAATGAGCAGTTCTTC; CDR3: CASSAGQRHNEQFF
J: TRBJ2-7; D: .; size: few; V: TRBV6-5; DNA: TGTGCCAGCAGCCGGGTCTTTAGCTCCTACGAGCAGTACTTC; CDR3: CASSRVFSSYEQYF
J: TRBJ1-5; D: TRBD1; size: few; V: TRBV4-1; DNA: TGCGCCAGCAGCCAAGAAGGGAGACAGGGACAGCCCCAGCATTTT; CDR3: CASSQEGRQGQPQHF
J: TRBJ2-7; D: TRBD2; size: few; V: TRBV20-1; DNA: TGCAGTGTTAGAGGTGGTAGCGGGAGGCCCTCCTACGAGCAGTACTTC; CDR3: CSVRGGSGRPSYEQYF